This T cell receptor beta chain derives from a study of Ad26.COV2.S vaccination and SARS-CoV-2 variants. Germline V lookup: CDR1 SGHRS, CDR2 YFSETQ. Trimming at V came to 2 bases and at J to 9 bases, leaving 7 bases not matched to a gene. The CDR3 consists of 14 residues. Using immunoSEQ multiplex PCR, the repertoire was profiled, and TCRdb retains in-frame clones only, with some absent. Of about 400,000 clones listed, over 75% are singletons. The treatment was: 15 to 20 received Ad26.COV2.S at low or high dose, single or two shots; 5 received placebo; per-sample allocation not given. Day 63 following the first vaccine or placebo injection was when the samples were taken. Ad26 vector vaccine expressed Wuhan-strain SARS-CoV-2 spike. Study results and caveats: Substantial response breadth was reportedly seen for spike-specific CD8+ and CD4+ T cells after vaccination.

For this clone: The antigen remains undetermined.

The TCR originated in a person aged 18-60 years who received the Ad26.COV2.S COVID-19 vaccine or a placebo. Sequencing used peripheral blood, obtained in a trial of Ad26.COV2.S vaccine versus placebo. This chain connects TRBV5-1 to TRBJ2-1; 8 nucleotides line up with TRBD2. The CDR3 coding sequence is TGCGCCAGCAGCTTACCGGGGGGGCGAAGTGAGCAGTTCTTC. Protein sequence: CASSLPGGRSEQFF.